This T cell receptor beta chain derives from a study of T cell changes during pregnancy in multiple sclerosis. The V and J ends lost 6 bases and 2 bases, in that order; junction bases with no gene match: 14. CDR3 length: 17 amino acids. Looked up from germline, CDR1 is MDHEN and CDR2 is SYDVKM. Assay used: immunoSEQ multiplex PCR; TCRdb lists only in-frame clones, some missing. The sample yields under 110,000 clones, more than 85% seen once. The starting material was peripheral blood, obtained in the second trimester of pregnancy. This clonotype was obtained from a female donor with multiple sclerosis, enrolled in a pregnancy study. This sequence joins TRBV28 and TRBJ2-7; 9 nucleotides align to TRBD1. CDR3 in amino acids: CASRYLPGQGPTYEQYF. CDR3 DNA: TGTGCCAGCAGGTACTTACCGGGACAGGGTCCTACCTACGAGCAGTACTTC.